In its sample, the clone carrying this T cell receptor beta chain was seen a few times. What it recognizes is unknown. This sample is part of a study of cytomegalovirus exposure and HLA in healthy donors. Study-wide background: Earlier results showed 117 million unique TCR beta sequences derived from 150 million to 200 million T cells. Whole-study findings and limits: The authors considered a cluster of highly shared sequence variants likely to be a sequencing artifact.

Use of 60 Vbeta and 13 Jbeta primers characterized the PCR. The method was immunoSEQ multiplex PCR; TCRdb's version includes in-frame clones alone and lacks a portion of them. Of around 190,000 clones in the sample, 65% to 80% are singletons; the top ten hold under 0.75%. Sequencing was performed on PBMCs. This clonotype was sampled from a woman in her thirties or forties in good health and CMV-seronegative.

CDR3 sequence reads: CASSTGRVFSGYTF. CDR3 coding DNA: TGTGCCAGCAGCACAGGGAGGGTATTTAGCGGCTACACCTTC. The rearrangement links TRBV6-5 to TRBJ1-2, with D possibly TRBD1 on 6 matching bases. The CDR3 consists of 14 residues. Germline V gene data show CDR1 as MNHEY and CDR2 as SVGAGI. Trimming removed 6 bases from V and 8 bases from J, with 19 bases in between.